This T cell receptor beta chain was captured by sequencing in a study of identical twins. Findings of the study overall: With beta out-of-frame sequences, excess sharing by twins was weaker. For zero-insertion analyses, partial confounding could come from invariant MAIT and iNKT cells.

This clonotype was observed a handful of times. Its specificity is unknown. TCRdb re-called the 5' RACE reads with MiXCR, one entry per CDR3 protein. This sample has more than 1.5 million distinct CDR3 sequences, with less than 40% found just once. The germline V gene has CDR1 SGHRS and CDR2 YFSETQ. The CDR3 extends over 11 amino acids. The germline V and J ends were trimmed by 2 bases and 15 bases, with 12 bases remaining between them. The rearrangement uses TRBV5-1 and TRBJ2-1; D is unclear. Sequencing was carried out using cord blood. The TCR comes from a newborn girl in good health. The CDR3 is CASSLGDIPFF. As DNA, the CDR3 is TGCGCCAGCAGCTTAGGTGATATTCCGTTCTTC.